The T cell receptor beta chain described here comes from a study of blood T cell repertoires in COVID-19. Study context: COVID-19 samples collected from the United States, Italy and Spain covered acute and convalescent phases. Sources were T cells, B-cell-depleted T cells, or PBMCs; the material itself was cDNA or gDNA.

CDR1 and CDR2 from the germline V gene are SGHRS and YFSETQ. This CDR3 contains 16 residues. Trimming removed 0 bases at V and 0 bases at J, with 12 bases between. Authors' data handling: Reference gene primer amplification gave estimated nucleated cell counts. The protocol was immunoSEQ multiplex PCR, while the TCRdb copy is restricted to in-frame clones and leaves out a portion. The V and J calls and clone size were taken over from that table, and D and trimming were inferred from the DNA. The sample includes around 82,000 clones, around nine tenths of them seen just once. Enrolment of Seattle patients took place during active infection, and they were followed longitudinally.

The chain is built from TRBV5-1 and TRBJ2-5, with D possibly TRBD2 on 5 matching bases. Sequencing was carried out using peripheral blood. The source is an elderly man with COVID-19, enrolled during active disease. The CDR3 DNA sequence: TGCGCCAGCAGCTTGGTGGGCCCCGGGAACCAAGAGACCCAGTACTTC. As protein: CASSLVGPGNQETQYF.